The rows below give T cell receptor beta chains drawn from one sample of a study of cytomegalovirus exposure and HLA in healthy donors. Some clones are missing from TCRdb's copy, which holds only in-frame ones; the method was immunoSEQ multiplex PCR. The repertoire holds 150,000 to 200,000 clones, with around 82% as singletons. Material for sequencing was PBMCs. Receptor source: a man aged 50-60 years in good health and CMV-seropositive. Each CDR3 is given with its conserved first and last residue. A D gene is named only where the DNA matches it firmly. Some rows mark clone size as missing; the rest say once, few, many or name a class of expanded clone.

16 | TRBJ2-3 | NA | TRBV7-6 | NA | CASSLVGGGPEDTQYF | TGTGCCAGCAGCTTAGTTGGGGGGGGGCCAGAAGATACGCAGTATTTT
18 | TRBJ1-2 | TRBD1 | TRBV2 | NA | CASSPPWDRGLTITGYTF | TGTGCCAGCAGTCCCCCCTGGGACAGGGGACTCACTATTACTGGCTACACCTTC
21 | TRBJ2-2 | TRBD2 | TRBV18 | NA | CASSAQPLTSGGFANTGELFF | TGTGCCAGCTCAGCGCAGCCTTTGACTAGCGGGGGGTTCGCGAACACCGGGGAGCTGTTTTTT
13 | TRBJ2-7 | NA | TRBV6-5 | once | CASGSVANTEQYF | TGTGCCAGCGGGAGTGTGGCGAATACCGAGCAGTACTTC
16 | TRBJ2-1 | TRBD2 | TRBV4-1 | NA | CASSQGASGRRYEQFF | TGCGCCAGCAGCCAAGGGGCTAGCGGGAGACGGTATGAGCAGTTCTTC
14 | TRBJ1-2 | NA | TRBV10-2 | NA | CASSEEGKIYGYTF | TGCGCCAGCAGTGAGGAGGGTAAGATCTATGGCTACACCTTC
14 | TRBJ2-3 | TRBD1 | TRBV10-3 | NA | CAINQGAGTDTQYF | TGTGCCATCAATCAGGGGGCCGGCACAGATACGCAGTATTTT
16 | TRBJ2-7 | TRBD1 | TRBV7-9 | NA | CASSLGQGALSYEQYF | TGTGCCAGCAGCTTGGGACAGGGGGCTTTATCCTACGAGCAGTACTTC
15 | TRBJ1-5 | NA | TRBV7-9 | NA | CASSPPGSPDQPQHF | TGTGCCAGCAGCCCGCCAGGGTCGCCTGATCAGCCCCAGCATTTT
16 | TRBJ2-2 | TRBD2 | TRBV9 | NA | CASRGTSGRNTGELFF | TGTGCCAGCAGGGGGACTAGCGGGAGAAACACCGGGGAGCTGTTTTTT
15 | TRBJ1-3 | NA | TRBV5-4 | NA | CASSLSSGAGNTIYF | TGTGCCAGCAGCTTGTCGTCAGGGGCGGGAAACACCATATATTTT
15 | TRBJ2-7 | TRBD1 | TRBV27 | NA | CASKPLGKKTGEQYF | TGTGCCAGCAAGCCACTGGGGAAGAAGACAGGGGAGCAGTACTTC
16 | TRBJ1-1 | TRBD1 | TRBV7-9 | few | CASSFTPGTGNTEAFF | TGTGCCAGCAGCTTCACCCCCGGGACAGGGAACACTGAAGCTTTCTTT
16 | TRBJ2-3 | NA | TRBV7-9 | NA | CASSPLGGLWRDTQYF | TGTGCCAGCAGCCCCCTCGGGGGACTCTGGCGTGATACGCAGTATTTT
18 | TRBJ2-7 | TRBD2 | TRBV9 | NA | CASSPGTSGGLSSYEQYF | TGTGCCAGCAGCCCCGGGACTAGCGGGGGGCTAAGCTCCTACGAGCAGTACTTC
14 | TRBJ2-3 | TRBD2 | TRBV5-4 | once | CASSLRGGTDTQYF | TGTGCCAGCAGCTTGCGGGGGGGCACAGATACGCAGTATTTT
16 | TRBJ2-1 | TRBD2 | TRBV5-1 | NA | CASSETLAEPNNEQFF | TGCGCCAGCAGCGAAACACTAGCGGAGCCCAACAATGAGCAGTTCTTC
17 | TRBJ2-1 | NA | TRBV5-8 | once | CASSLVLGVSSYNEQFF | TGTGCCAGCAGCTTGGTCCTGGGAGTCTCCTCCTACAATGAGCAGTTCTTC
13 | TRBJ2-7 | NA | TRBV5-4 | few | CASSLESGYEQYF | TGTGCCAGCAGCTTGGAGTCAGGGTACGAGCAGTACTTC
14 | TRBJ2-1 | TRBD2 | TRBV10-3 | NA | CAISESQRGREQFF | TGTGCCATCAGTGAGTCTCAGCGGGGGAGAGAGCAGTTCTTC
13 | TRBJ1-5 | NA | TRBV19 | NA | CASRWGESQPQHF | TGTGCCAGTAGGTGGGGGGAAAGTCAGCCCCAGCATTTT
15 | TRBJ2-7 | TRBD1 | TRBV5-5 | NA | CASSGTGQGTYEQYF | TGTGCCAGCAGCGGGACGGGACAGGGGACCTACGAGCAGTACTTC
16 | TRBJ2-5 | NA | TRBV5-6 | NA | CASSLWKQGRRETQYF | TGTGCCAGCAGCTTGTGGAAACAGGGGAGGAGGGAGACCCAGTACTTC
14 | TRBJ2-2 | TRBD1 | TRBV7-6 | NA | CASSREQGTGELFF | TGTGCCAGCAGCAGAGAACAGGGGACCGGGGAGCTGTTTTTT
12 | TRBJ1-1 | NA | TRBV7-9 | NA | CALLRRNTEAFF | TGTGCCCTCCTTAGGAGGAACACTGAAGCTTTCTTT
15 | TRBJ2-7 | NA | TRBV28 | few | CASSAADGSSYEQYF | TGTGCCAGCAGTGCTGCAGATGGGAGCTCCTACGAGCAGTACTTC
11 | TRBJ1-2 | NA | TRBV5-1 | NA | CASSLEGAYTF | TGCGCCAGCAGCTTGGAAGGGGCATACACCTTC
16 | TRBJ2-3 | NA | TRBV21-1 | once | CASSIRGGAFTDTQYF | TGTGCCAGCAGCATAAGGGGGGGGGCTTTCACAGATACGCAGTATTTT
14 | TRBJ2-2 | TRBD2 | TRBV19 | NA | CAARGLVNTGELFF | TGTGCCGCTCGGGGACTAGTGAACACCGGGGAGCTGTTTTTT